These 26 T cell receptor beta chains were sequenced from one sample in a study of CD8+ T cells in alopecia areata. Treatment here: oral pan-JAK inhibitor, 5-10 mg twice daily. Isolated RNA was reverse transcribed into cDNA used as the sequencing template. Some clones are missing from TCRdb's copy, which holds only in-frame ones; the method was immunoSEQ multiplex PCR. The sample shows some 170,000 clones, 58% of them seen only once. Sequencing was performed on CD4+ T cells sorted from blood, taken between weeks 55 and 70, from a patient treated with tofacitinib. These receptors all stem from a human donor with alopecia areata.

The chain has TRBV11-1 and TRBJ1-1, with D unclear. Germline CDR1 and CDR2: SGHAT and FQDESV (reference sequence). The CDR3 sequence is 14 residues long. V was pared by 5 bases and J by 0 bases, with 10 bases between. CDR3 region: CASSTQNLNTEAFF. In nucleotides, the CDR3 is TGTGCCAGCAGCACCCAAAACCTGAACACTGAAGCTTTCTTT.

The chain couples TRBV20-1 to TRBJ1-2; 8 bases fit TRBD1. CDR3 length: 10 residues. Germline V gives CDR1 DFQATT, CDR2 SNEGSKA (reference sequence). The CDR3 nucleotides read TGCAGCCCAGGGGGCAACGGCTACACCTTC. Its translation is CSPGGNGYTF.

CDR3 DNA: TGTGCCTGGAGTGCCGGTGCTTTCGAGCAGTACTTC. Amino acids: CAWSAGAFEQYF. The rearrangement links TRBV30 to TRBJ2-7; D is ambiguous. V shed 1 base and J shed 6 bases, with 10 bases lying between them. The CDR3 contains 12 residues. Germline loops: CDR1 GTSNPN, CDR2 SVGIG (reference sequence).

The V call is TRBV2, the J call TRBJ1-4; TRBD1 aligns across 8 bases. CDR3 length equals 13 residues. V lost 7 bases, J lost 8 bases, and 6 bases stayed unmatched. Germline CDR1 reads SNHLY; CDR2 reads FYNNEI. CDR3 region: CASKDRVGEKLFF. As DNA, the CDR3 is TGTGCCAGCAAGGACAGGGTTGGAGAAAAACTGTTTTTT.

This clone appeared a few times. The chain couples TRBV6-5 to TRBJ1-2; D unresolved. V dropped 2 bases and J dropped 4 bases, with 8 bases sitting between them. CDR1 is MNHEY, CDR2 SVGAGI, per germline. CDR3 length equals 13 residues. CDR3 loop: CASSYGQSYGYTF. The CDR3 DNA is TGTGCCAGCAGTTACGGCCAGTCCTATGGCTACACCTTC.

The sample holds one count of this clone. The chain is built from TRBV14 and TRBJ1-1; D is unclear. This CDR3 is built from 14 residues. V lost 4 bases, J lost 4 bases, and 13 bases lay in between. CDR1 is SGHDN and CDR2 is FVKESK in the germline V gene. The CDR3 sequence: CASSPPLWGTEAFF. CDR3 in DNA: TGTGCCAGCAGCCCTCCCCTCTGGGGCACTGAAGCTTTCTTT.

In this sample, this clone turned up a few times. The rearrangement uses TRBV10-3 and TRBJ2-1; D call uncertain. With 2 bases removed from V and 7 bases from J, the gap between germline ends came to 6 bases. CDR1 ENHRY and CDR2 SYGVKD come from the germline V gene. The CDR3 is 12 residues long. CDR3 sequence (DNA): TGTGCCATCAGTGAGACACCTAATGAGCAGTTCTTC. Protein product: CAISETPNEQFF.

The chain is built from TRBV6-6 and TRBJ1-5, with TRBD1 identical over 7 bases. This CDR3 is built from 13 residues. The germline CDR1 and CDR2 sequences are MNHNY and SVGAGI (reference sequence). Trimming cost V 8 bases and J 1 base; bases outside gene matches: 2. The CDR3 protein is CASGTASNQPQHF. The CDR3 nucleotides are TGTGCCAGCGGGACAGCAAGCAATCAGCCCCAGCATTTT.

The V call is TRBV29-1, the J call TRBJ2-1; no clear D gene. The ends were cut back, 5 bases at V and 3 bases at J, with 11 bases in the middle. CDR1 SQVTM and CDR2 ANQGSEA come from the germline V gene. CDR3 size: 13 residues. The CDR3 DNA sequence: TGCAGCGTTAAAGGGCGTCTCTACAATGAGCAGTTCTTC. This encodes CSVKGRLYNEQFF.

The rearrangement uses TRBV11-2 and TRBJ2-5, with D perhaps matching TRBD2 (6 bases). The CDR3 contains 15 residues. Trimming cost V 7 bases and J 5 bases, with 20 bases left between them. Germline V lookup: CDR1 SGHAT, CDR2 FQNNGV. DNA of the CDR3: TGTGCCAGCACCAAAGGTCTAGCGCTCGGGGAGACCCAGTACTTC. Amino acids: CASTKGLALGETQYF.

This clone came up a few times. This specimen includes other DNA sequences encoding the same CDR3. The V gene is TRBV5-1, the J gene TRBJ2-1; D tentatively fits TRBD1 or TRBD2 (5 bases each). This CDR3 is 11 amino acids long. Germline V CDR1 and CDR2: SGHRS, YFSETQ. V lost 2 bases to trimming and J lost 10 bases, with 7 bases between them. Here the CDR3 DNA reads TGCGCCAGCAGCTTCCGGGACGAGCAGTTCTTC. The encoded protein is CASSFRDEQFF. Drawing the rest from reference TRBV5-1 and TRBJ2-1, the complete variable domain is KAGVTQTPRYLIKTRGQQVTLSCSPISGHRSVSWYQQTPGQGLQFLFEYFSETQRNKGNFPGRFSGRQFSNSRSEMNVSTLELGDSALYLCASSFRDEQFFGPGTRLTVL.

The gene calls are TRBV6-5 and TRBJ1-2, with 10 bases fitting TRBD1. This CDR3 has 15 residues. V shed 6 bases and J 2 bases; nucleotides not matched to a gene: 6. Germline CDR1 MNHEY, CDR2 SVGAGI. The CDR3, as DNA: TGTGCCAGCAGGATGGACAGGGGGGCCAACTATGGCTACACCTTC. Encoded protein: CASRMDRGANYGYTF.

The chain couples TRBV7-8 to TRBJ2-7; D not certain. The CDR3 is made up of 14 amino acids. Germline V gene data show CDR1 as SGHVS and CDR2 as FQNEAQ. With 6 bases removed from V and 3 bases from J, the gap between germline ends came to 15 bases. The CDR3 reads CASSTQGVGYEQYF. CDR3 coding DNA: TGTGCCAGCAGTACACAAGGTGTTGGCTACGAGCAGTACTTC.

This clone has only a few counts. V usage is TRBV7-9 and J usage is TRBJ2-7; the match to TRBD2 covers 7 bases. Per germline, CDR1 SEHNR and CDR2 FQNEAQ (reference sequence). This CDR3 comprises 16 residues. J gave up 0 bases and V 5 bases, and 10 bases lay outside the gene matches. CDR3: CASSLSGGLSSYEQYF. The CDR3 nucleotides read TGTGCCAGCAGCCTCTCGGGGGGTTTAAGCTCCTACGAGCAGTACTTC.

This chain joins TRBV7-3 and TRBJ1-1; D gene ambiguous. Deletions cut 1 base from V and 5 bases from J, with 14 bases between. The CDR3 totals 15 residues. Germline V CDR1 and CDR2: SGHTA, FQGTGA. For the CDR3, the DNA is TGTGCCAGCAGCTTAATGGGTGGTCTCCAAACTGAAGCTTTCTTT. It codes for CASSLMGGLQTEAFF. Supplemented by reference TRBV7-3 and TRBJ1-1, the full variable domain reads GAGVSQTPSNKVTEKGKYVELRCDPISGHTALYWYRQSLGQGPEFLIYFQGTGAADDSGLPNDRFFAVRPEGSVSTLKIQRTERGDSAVYLCASSLMGGLQTEAFFGQGTRLTVV.

In nucleotides, the CDR3 is TGTGCCAGTAGTAGGCAGAACACTGAAGCTTTCTTT. Translated: CASSRQNTEAFF. The V call is TRBV19, the J call TRBJ1-1; D is ambiguous. Trimming removed 4 bases at V and 1 base at J, with 4 bases between. The CDR3 is made up of 12 amino acids. Per germline, CDR1 LNHDA and CDR2 SQIVND (reference sequence).

The V and J genes are TRBV6-5 and TRBJ2-7; no clear D. This CDR3 spans 15 amino acids. Germline CDR1 and CDR2: MNHEY and SVGAGI. The V end lost 0 bases, the J end lost 2 bases, and 11 bases lay between the germline ends. The CDR3 loop reads CASSYSTINPYEQYF. CDR3 nucleotides: TGTGCCAGCAGTTACTCGACCATCAACCCCTACGAGCAGTACTTC.

The rearrangement links TRBV29-1 to TRBJ2-7, with D possibly being TRBD1 (6 bases). V shed 0 bases and J shed 4 bases, with 10 bases lying between them. The CDR3 consists of 13 residues. The germline V gene has CDR1 SQVTM and CDR2 ANQGSEA. The DNA for the CDR3 is TGCAGCGTTGAAGATAGCAGGGGTTACGAGCAGTACTTC. Its protein is CSVEDSRGYEQYF.

The sample holds a few counts of this clone. Other DNA sequences in this specimen translate into the identical CDR3. This chain connects TRBV15 to TRBJ2-7, with no clear D. In germline, CDR1 is LNHNV, CDR2 YYDKDF (reference sequence). The CDR3 totals 13 residues. V lost 1 base and J lost 0, with 4 bases in between. The CDR3 DNA sequence: TGTGCCACCAGCAGAGTGGACTCCTACGAGCAGTACTTC. It specifies CATSRVDSYEQYF.

This clone was picked up a small number of times. CDR3 region: CSVRGVYYNEQFF. DNA of the CDR3: TGCAGCGTTCGCGGGGTTTACTACAATGAGCAGTTCTTC. This rearrangement joins TRBV29-1 to TRBJ2-1; D is possibly TRBD2 (6 bases). There are 13 residues in the CDR3. Germline CDR1 is SQVTM and CDR2 is ANQGSEA. Trimming stripped 5 bases from V and 3 bases from J, with 11 bases between.

There are many counts of this clone. The chain combines TRBV18 with TRBJ1-1; unclear D gene. Trimming shortened V by 2 bases and J by 0 bases, and 13 bases separated the two germline ends. Germline values: CDR1 KGHSH, CDR2 LQKENI. The CDR3 covers 16 residues. CDR3 sequence: CASSPSEGGMNTEAFF. The CDR3 DNA reads as TGTGCCAGCTCACCATCGGAGGGCGGAATGAACACTGAAGCTTTCTTT.

The chain employs TRBV6-6 and TRBJ2-7; D call uncertain. Trimming stripped 6 bases from V and 0 bases from J, with 12 bases between. The germline gives CDR1 MNHNY, CDR2 SVGAGI (reference sequence). This CDR3 spans 14 amino acids. This chain's CDR3 is CASRFSVSSYEQYF. CDR3 coding DNA: TGTGCCAGCAGATTTTCCGTCAGCTCCTACGAGCAGTACTTC.

The rearrangement joins TRBV19 to TRBJ2-2; D perhaps matches TRBD1 (5 bases). The length of the CDR3 is 13 residues. Per germline, CDR1 LNHDA and CDR2 SQIVND (reference sequence). V gave up 5 bases and J gave up 3 bases, with 7 bases separating them. As DNA, the CDR3 is TGTGCCAGTAGTTTCAGGGACACCGGGGAGCTGTTTTTT. This gives the protein CASSFRDTGELFF. Filled out from reference TRBV19 and TRBJ2-2, the complete variable domain reads DGGITQSPKYLFRKEGQNVTLSCEQNLNHDAMYWYRQDPGQGLRLIYYSQIVNDFQKGDIAEGYSVSREKKESFPLTVTSAQKNPTAFYLCASSFRDTGELFFGEGSRLTVL.

The J gene is TRBJ1-1, the V gene TRBV29-1; D may be TRBD1 (5 bases). From germline, CDR1 is SQVTM and CDR2 ANQGSEA. V was clipped by 3 bases and J by 8 bases, with 13 bases between them. The CDR3 covers 12 residues. In nucleotides, the CDR3 is TGCAGCGTTGAGGTCTTCCCAGGGGAAGCTTTCTTT. Residues: CSVEVFPGEAFF.

The DNA for the CDR3 is TGCGCCAGCTCAAACGGGGAGCTGTTTTTT. Translated: CASSNGELFF. The gene calls are TRBV23-1 and TRBJ2-2; D is unresolved. TRBV23-1 is labeled an ORF, and its function is uncertain. The length of the CDR3 is 10 residues. Deletions cut 8 bases from V and 7 bases from J, with 5 bases between.

The chain uses TRBV2 and TRBJ2-5; possibly TRBD1 for D (6 bases). The V gene's germline CDR1 is SNHLY and CDR2 FYNNEI. The CDR3 sequence is 17 residues long. Trimming left V 4 bases short and J 1 base short, with 19 bases between. The CDR3 DNA reads TGTGCCAGCAGTGCCTCGGTTGGGATAGGGGGCCAAGAGACCCAGTACTTC. Amino acids: CASSASVGIGGQETQYF.